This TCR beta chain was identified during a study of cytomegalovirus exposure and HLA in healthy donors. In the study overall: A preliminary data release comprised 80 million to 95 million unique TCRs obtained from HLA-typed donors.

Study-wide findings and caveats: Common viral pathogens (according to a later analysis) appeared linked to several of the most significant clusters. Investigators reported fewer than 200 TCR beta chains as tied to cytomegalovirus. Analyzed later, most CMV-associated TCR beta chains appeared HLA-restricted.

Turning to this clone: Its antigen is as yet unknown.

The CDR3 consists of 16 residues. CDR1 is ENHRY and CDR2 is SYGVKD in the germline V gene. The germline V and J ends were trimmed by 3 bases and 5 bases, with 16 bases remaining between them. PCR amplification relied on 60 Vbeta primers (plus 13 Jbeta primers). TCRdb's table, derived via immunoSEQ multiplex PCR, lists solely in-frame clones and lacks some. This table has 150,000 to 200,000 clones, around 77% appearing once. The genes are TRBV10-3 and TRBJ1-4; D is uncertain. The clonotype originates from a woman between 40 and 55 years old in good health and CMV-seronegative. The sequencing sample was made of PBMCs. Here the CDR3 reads CAISDDLLQHNEKLFF. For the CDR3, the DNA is TGTGCCATCAGTGACGATCTTCTGCAACACAATGAAAAACTGTTTTTT.